Following are 25 T cell receptor beta chains from one sample sequenced in a study of blood T cells in healthy people across ages. It was with a sample-barcoded 5' primer and a J-beta primer mix that a second PCR of about 6 to 12 cycles was run. TCRdb analysed the 5' RACE reads with MiXCR anew, one entry per CDR3 protein. The table shows around 800,000 distinct CDR3 sequences, with 46% occurring only once. Material: blood. These receptors all stem from a man older than 75 in good health.

This chain joins TRBV4-2 and TRBJ2-7, with TRBD2 matching 11 bases. The DNA end is more similar to TRBJ2-4, so the J call may be wrong. CDR1 is LGHNA, CDR2 YNFKEQ, per germline. The CDR3 has 16 amino acids. CDR3 nucleotide sequence: TGTGCCAGCAGCCCACCCGGGACTAGCGGTATAAACATTCAGTACTTC. This sequence encodes CASSPPGTSGINIQYF.

This clonotype has at least ten counts. The rearrangement uses TRBV20-1 and TRBJ2-3, with 12 positions matching TRBD2. Germline V gene data show CDR1 as DFQATT and CDR2 as SNEGSKA (reference sequence). The trim removed 4 bases at V and 6 bases at J, leaving 11 bases unmatched. This CDR3 is 16 amino acids long. The DNA for the CDR3 is TGCAGTGCTATTCCTTCTAGCGGGAGGGCCAGGGATACGCAGTATTTT. It specifies CSAIPSSGRARDTQYF.

This clonotype came up a few times. This chain links TRBV6-2 or TRBV6-3 with TRBJ2-5; tentative D call: TRBD1 (6 bases). Germline assignment: CDR1 MNHEY and CDR2 SVGEGT. This CDR3 spans 13 amino acids. Trimming removed 8 bases at V and 4 bases at J, with 14 bases between. CDR3 nucleotides: TGTGCCAGCCGGGACACTCATTTAGAGACCCAGTACTTC. Translated, it gives CASRDTHLETQYF.

The chain is built from TRBV9 and TRBJ1-4, with D unresolved. Germline CDR1 reads SGDLS; CDR2 reads YYNGEE. The CDR3 extends over 12 amino acids. V was trimmed by 7 bases and J by 8 bases, leaving 12 bases between them. CDR3 nucleotides: TGTGCCAGCGGGCCTAGCTACGAAAAACTGTTTTTT. Amino acids: CASGPSYEKLFF.

This clonotype was recorded a few times. The chain couples TRBV5-1 to TRBJ2-7; D not resolved. Looked up from germline, CDR1 is SGHRS and CDR2 is YFSETQ. Deletions cut 4 bases from V and 2 bases from J, with 10 bases between. This CDR3 region has 13 residues. In DNA form, the CDR3 reads TGCGCCAGCAGCGTGGGCGGCCCCTACGAGCAGTACTTC. This gives the protein CASSVGGPYEQYF.

This clonotype appeared once. The chain employs TRBV7-2 and TRBJ2-5; maybe TRBD1 (8 bases). The J call is in doubt because the DNA end fits TRBJ2-7 better. The length of the CDR3 is 15 residues. CDR1 is SGHTA and CDR2 is FQGNSA in the germline V gene. DNA of the CDR3: TGTGCCAGCAGCTGGGAGGGGGACAGGAGGAACGAGCAGTACTTC. This codes for CASSWEGDRRNEQYF.

This clonotype was observed a single time. The rearrangement links TRBV5-1 to TRBJ2-7; TRBD2 matches at 11 bases. The CDR3 spans 17 residues. Per the germline V gene, CDR1 is SGHRS and CDR2 is YFSETQ. V shed 0 bases and J 2 bases; nucleotides not matched to a gene: 7. CDR3 loop: CASSLETGLAVAYEQYF. The DNA of the CDR3 is TGCGCCAGCAGCTTGGAAACGGGACTAGCGGTAGCCTACGAGCAGTACTTC.

J is TRBJ2-1 and V is TRBV4-2; 7 bases are a match to TRBD2. Judging by the DNA end, TRBJ2-7 fits better; the J call may be wrong. The CDR3 has 16 amino acids. From germline, CDR1 is LGHNA and CDR2 YNFKEQ. The CDR3 DNA is TGTGCCAGCAGCCTTTCAGGCGGGAGTACTTACAATGAGCAGTACTTC. Amino acid sequence: CASSLSGGSTYNEQYF.

This clonotype showed up just once. J is TRBJ1-1 and V is TRBV28; no clear D. CDR1 is MDHEN, CDR2 SYDVKM, per germline. The CDR3 sequence is 17 residues long. V shed 1 base and J shed 3 bases, with 18 bases lying between them. CDR3 loop: CASSLLGIGQRYTEAFF. For the CDR3, the DNA is TGTGCCAGCAGTTTATTGGGTATAGGGCAGAGGTACACTGAAGCTTTCTTT.

The count of this clonotype is one. The chain couples TRBV13 to TRBJ2-5, with TRBD1 matching 8 bases. Germline V gene data show CDR1 as PRHDT and CDR2 as FYEKMQ (reference sequence). V lost 5 bases, J lost 11 bases, and 10 bases stayed unmatched. This CDR3 region has 13 residues. The CDR3 reads CASSGDRFSGQYF. CDR3 bases: TGTGCCAGCAGCGGGGACAGGTTTTCTGGGCAGTACTTC.

V usage is TRBV6-6 and J usage is TRBJ2-5, with TRBD1 identical over 7 bases. There are 16 residues in the CDR3. The junction had 9 bases not matched to a gene; V was cut back by 5 bases and J by 0 bases. CDR1 MNHNY and CDR2 SVGAGI come from the germline V gene (reference sequence). In DNA form, the CDR3 reads TGTGCCAGCAGTCCGAACTGGGACAGAAACCAAGAGACCCAGTACTTC. Translated: CASSPNWDRNQETQYF.

This clonotype has more than one count but fewer than ten. The J gene is TRBJ2-3, the V gene TRBV15; D perhaps matches TRBD1 (6 bases). Trimming stripped 3 bases from V and 4 bases from J, with 14 bases between. This CDR3 is 15 amino acids long. The germline CDR1 and CDR2 sequences are LNHNV and YYDKDF (reference sequence). CDR3: CATSRKQGVPDTQYF. CDR3 nucleotide sequence: TGTGCCACCAGCAGGAAACAGGGAGTCCCAGATACGCAGTATTTT.

The chain has TRBV2 and TRBJ2-5; TRBD2 aligns across 10 bases. Germline V gene lookup returns CDR1 SNHLY and CDR2 FYNNEI. The V gene end was trimmed by 7 bases and the J gene end by 11 bases; junction bases not matched to a gene: 16. This CDR3 has 15 residues. In nucleotides, the CDR3 is TGTGCCAGCACTCCGTCTAGCGGGGGATCTCGTGAGCAGTACTTC. It is translated as CASTPSSGGSREQYF. The variable domain in full, completed from reference TRBV2 and TRBJ2-5, reads EPEVTQTPSHQVTQMGQEVILRCVPISNHLYFYWYRQILGQKVEFLVSFYNNEISEKSEIFDDQFSVERPDGSNFTLKIRSTKLEDSAMYFCASTPSSGGSREQYFGPGTRLLVL.

This clonotype was seen only a few times. This chain joins TRBV29-1 and TRBJ2-6; D remains ambiguous. Germline V gene data show CDR1 as SQVTM and CDR2 as ANQGSEA. The V end was cut by 4 bases, the J end by 0 bases, with 13 bases between. CDR3 size: 16 residues. CDR3 sequence reads: CSVGSSATSGANVLTF. In DNA, the CDR3 is TGCAGCGTTGGGTCAAGTGCCACCTCTGGGGCCAACGTCCTGACTTTC.

This sequence joins TRBV12-3 or TRBV12-4 and TRBJ1-1; D possibly corresponds to TRBD1 (6 bases). The CDR3 is made up of 15 amino acids. V was cut by 5 bases and J by 0 bases, with 13 bases left in between. The CDR3 DNA is TGTGCCAGCAGTCCAAACAGGGTCATGAACACTGAAGCTTTCTTT. This translates into CASSPNRVMNTEAFF.

This clonotype was seen ten or more times. The V gene is TRBV18, the J gene TRBJ2-7; TRBD1 matches 7 bases. The V segment lost 4 bases and the J segment 1 base; nucleotides outside the gene matches: 4. The germline V gene encodes CDR1 KGHSH and CDR2 LQKENI. The CDR3 spans 14 residues. CDR3 sequence: CASSQDRASYEQYF. The CDR3 DNA reads as TGTGCCAGCTCACAAGACAGGGCGTCCTACGAGCAGTACTTC.

This clonotype was observed once. The chain links TRBV12-3 or TRBV12-4 to TRBJ2-1, with D perhaps matching TRBD1 or TRBD2 (5 bases each). Trimming shortened V by 1 base and J by 5 bases, and 12 bases separated the two germline ends. CDR3 length: 15 amino acids. The DNA of the CDR3 is TGTGCCAGCAGTTTAGATGGGGGAATACACAATGAGCAGTTCTTC. It specifies CASSLDGGIHNEQFF.

Turning to this clonotype: Since a much larger clone is just one base distant, this may be a read error. J is TRBJ2-5 and V is TRBV29-1, with 7 nucleotides matching TRBD1. The V and J ends lost 6 bases and 11 bases, in that order; junction bases with no gene match: 12. The germline CDR1 and CDR2 sequences are SQVTM and ANQGSEA. The CDR3 spans 12 residues. CDR3 region: CSVQQGRNEQYF. CDR3 in DNA: TGCAGCGTCCAACAGGGGCGGAATGAGCAGTACTTC.

The sample holds a few counts of this clonotype. This chain joins TRBV3-1 and TRBJ2-1, with D perhaps matching TRBD1 (6 bases). This CDR3 comprises 15 residues. The V gene lost 7 bases and the J gene lost 7 bases, with 20 bases spanning the gap. Germline assignment: CDR1 LGHDT and CDR2 YNNKEL (reference sequence). The CDR3 protein is CASTPMSGARNEQFF. As DNA, the CDR3 is TGTGCCAGCACGCCAATGTCAGGGGCGCGAAATGAGCAGTTCTTC.

This chain connects TRBV10-3 to TRBJ2-1, with 7 nucleotides matching TRBD2. There are 14 residues in the CDR3. CDR1 is ENHRY, CDR2 SYGVKD, per germline. Germline trimming cut 1 base from V and 10 bases from J; bases unmatched to any gene: 7. DNA of the CDR3: TGTGCCATCAGTGAGTTGGCGGGAGCGGGCGAGCAGTTCTTC. Protein product: CAISELAGAGEQFF.

This chain uses TRBV20-1 with TRBJ2-5; no clear D. The CDR3 contains 11 residues. Germline V gene sequence: CDR1 DFQATT, CDR2 SNEGSKA (reference sequence). V was clipped by 5 bases and J by 11 bases, with 15 bases between them. In nucleotides, the CDR3 is TGCAGTGCTGGGGATCCCAATGAGCAGTACTTC. Its protein is CSAGDPNEQYF.

The chain is built from TRBV20-1 and TRBJ1-2; the D gene is possibly TRBD1 (5 bases). The V gene lost 5 bases and the J gene lost 6 bases, with 13 bases spanning the gap. The germline V gene has CDR1 DFQATT and CDR2 SNEGSKA (reference sequence). This CDR3 has 12 amino acids. The CDR3 DNA follows: TGCAGTGCTGTCAGGGAAGTAGATGGCTACACCTTC. Its protein product is CSAVREVDGYTF.

The table lists this clonotype with many counts. The CDR3 coding sequence is TGCAGTGCTAGAGGGATATACAGTGTAACCCGGGAGACCCAGTACTTC. Its protein is CSARGIYSVTRETQYF. The V and J genes are TRBV20-1 and TRBJ2-5, with D unresolved. The germline CDR1 and CDR2 sequences are DFQATT and SNEGSKA (reference sequence). Trimming left V 1 base short and J 5 bases short, with 20 bases between. The length of the CDR3 is 16 residues.

V gene TRBV7-6 combines with J gene TRBJ2-5; TRBD2 matches at 7 bases. The CDR3 length is 14 residues. Germline V gives CDR1 SGHVS, CDR2 FNYEAQ. Trimming removed 1 base from V and 5 bases from J; junction bases left unmatched: 4. CDR3 DNA sequence: TGTGCCAGCAGCTTAGGGCGTAGCGGGGAGACCCAGTACTTC. It is translated as CASSLGRSGETQYF.

The rearrangement joins TRBV12-3 or TRBV12-4 to TRBJ2-7; D might be TRBD1 or TRBD2, each matching 5 bases. CDR3 size: 17 residues. V gave up 1 base and J gave up 2 bases, with 18 bases separating them. CDR3: CASSLEKGRAATYEQYF. The CDR3, as DNA: TGTGCCAGCAGTTTAGAAAAGGGACGAGCGGCCACCTACGAGCAGTACTTC.